The 31 T cell receptor beta chains below come from one sample, sequenced in a study of blood T cell repertoires in COVID-19. Assay: immunoSEQ multiplex PCR; the TCRdb copy retains only in-frame clones and omits some. The table lists under 200,000 clones, 75% to 85% of them singletons. What was sequenced was peripheral blood. The source of these receptors is a woman aged 60-75 years with COVID-19, enrolled during active disease.

This rearrangement joins TRBV7-2 to TRBJ1-2, with TRBD1 matching 7 bases. With 2 bases clipped from V and 3 bases from J, the junction kept 6 bases outside the gene matches. The CDR3 spans 15 residues. Germline V gene lookup returns CDR1 SGHTA and CDR2 FQGNSA. The CDR3: CASSLTYRGDYGYTF. The CDR3 coding sequence is TGTGCCAGCAGCTTAACTTACAGGGGAGACTATGGCTACACCTTC.

This clone is a singleton in its sample. The chain has TRBV7-2 and TRBJ2-5, with D unclear. V gave up 8 bases and J gave up 0 bases, with 13 bases separating them. The CDR3 has 14 residues. Germline CDR1 and CDR2: SGHTA and FQGNSA. The CDR3 DNA reads TGTGCCAGCGGGCGAAGTGCACACCAAGAGACCCAGTACTTC. Residues: CASGRSAHQETQYF.

This chain links TRBV6-5 with TRBJ2-1; 8 bases map to TRBD1. Trimming took 6 bases from V and 5 from J; bases not matched to a gene: 3. The V gene's germline CDR1 is MNHEY and CDR2 SVGAGI. The CDR3 is made up of 13 amino acids. The CDR3 sequence is CASSLTGDNEQFF. The CDR3 nucleotides read TGTGCCAGCAGCCTGACAGGGGACAATGAGCAGTTCTTC.

The rearrangement links TRBV18 to TRBJ1-5; 9 nucleotides line up with TRBD1. Germline V gives CDR1 KGHSH, CDR2 LQKENI. The CDR3 consists of 15 residues. V lost 0 bases to trimming and J lost 6 bases; unmatched junction nucleotides: 3. The CDR3 loop reads CASSPPGTGIQPQHF. The CDR3 nucleotides are TGTGCCAGCTCACCACCTGGGACAGGGATTCAGCCCCAGCATTTT.

V is TRBV6-4 and J is TRBJ2-3; D is perhaps TRBD2 (6 bases). This CDR3 region has 15 residues. Germline CDR1 MRHNA, CDR2 SNTAGT. Trimming left V 5 bases short and J 4 bases short, with 16 bases between. CDR3 DNA sequence: TGTGCCAGCAGTTCGCGCGGGGCCCTGGCAGATACGCAGTATTTT. Its protein is CASSSRGALADTQYF.

This clone appeared once. The chain carries TRBV4-3 and TRBJ2-7, with 8 positions matching TRBD1. Germline CDR1 LGHNA, CDR2 YSLEER. The CDR3 covers 16 residues. J was trimmed by 5 bases and V by 0 bases; bases with no gene match: 9. The CDR3 is CASSQEADRVFDEQYF. CDR3 nucleotide sequence: TGCGCCAGCAGCCAAGAGGCGGACAGGGTGTTCGACGAGCAGTACTTC.

This clone appeared a few times. This rearrangement joins TRBV9 to TRBJ2-2; 8 bases match TRBD1. Germline CDR1 and CDR2: SGDLS and YYNGEE. Trimming removed 3 bases from V and 6 bases from J; junction bases left unmatched: 7. The CDR3 loop spans 15 amino acids. The chain's CDR3 is CASSEGQGSSGELFF. As DNA, the CDR3 is TGTGCCAGCAGCGAAGGACAGGGTAGTTCCGGGGAGCTGTTTTTT.

The table lists this clone with a count of one. The CDR3 bases are TGTGCCAGCAGCTTAGGATTTCGGGCGGGAGGAGGAAATGAGCAGTTCTTC. This translates into CASSLGFRAGGGNEQFF. This sequence joins TRBV11-3 and TRBJ2-1; 8 nucleotides line up with TRBD2. Germline V gene data show CDR1 as SGHNT and CDR2 as YENEEA. The CDR3 spans 17 residues. V shed 1 base, J shed 7 bases, and the junction held 12 bases outside the gene matches.

The chain uses TRBV18 and TRBJ2-3; 11 bases align to TRBD2. The CDR3 contains 16 residues. Germline V gives CDR1 KGHSH, CDR2 LQKENI. V lost 3 bases to trimming and J lost 4 bases; unmatched junction nucleotides: 6. The CDR3 is CASSPLLAGAADTQYF. The CDR3 coding sequence is TGTGCCAGCTCACCCTTACTAGCGGGAGCCGCAGATACGCAGTATTTT.

The V call is TRBV6-5, the J call TRBJ2-3; D remains unclear. V shed 2 bases and J shed 2 bases, with 5 bases lying between them. The length of the CDR3 is 13 residues. Germline V gene lookup returns CDR1 MNHEY and CDR2 SVGAGI. DNA of the CDR3: TGTGCCAGCAGTTACGAGATCACAGATACGCAGTATTTT. Its protein is CASSYEITDTQYF.

CDR3 sequence reads: CASSLRQIQETQYF. Written as DNA, the CDR3 is TGTGCCAGCAGCCTAAGACAGATCCAAGAGACCCAGTACTTC. This chain uses TRBV2 with TRBJ2-5, with D possibly being TRBD1 (5 bases). V was trimmed by 6 bases and J by 1 base, leaving 12 bases between them. The CDR3 has 14 residues. Looked up from germline, CDR1 is SNHLY and CDR2 is FYNNEI.

The rearrangement uses TRBV28 and TRBJ1-2; D unresolved. V lost 7 bases and J 7 bases, leaving 22 bases between the germline ends. The CDR3 runs to 15 residues. Per germline, CDR1 MDHEN and CDR2 SYDVKM. As DNA, the CDR3 is TGTGCCAGCAAACGGACGGGAAGTCCTCTGGGTGGCTACACCTTC. It is translated as CASKRTGSPLGGYTF.

The genes are TRBV15 and TRBJ2-1, with 14 bases that match TRBD2. The CDR3 totals 19 residues. The ends lost 0 bases at V and 6 bases at J; junction bases unmatched: 10. CDR1 and CDR2 (germline): LNHNV, YYDKDF (reference sequence). The chain's CDR3 is CATSRESVGLAGGANEQFF. The CDR3 coding sequence is TGTGCCACCAGCAGAGAATCCGTAGGACTAGCGGGAGGAGCCAATGAGCAGTTCTTC.

About this clone itself: The junction does not match germline at one end; this may be a read error. The chain carries TRBV7-7 and TRBJ2-5, with 7 bases aligning to TRBD2. There are 14 residues in the CDR3. Germline V gene lookup returns CDR1 SSHAT and CDR2 FNYEAQ (reference sequence). The CDR3 loop is CASSLGGTTETQYF. As DNA, the CDR3 is TGTGCTAGCAGCTTAGGTGGGACTACCGAGACCCAGTACTTC.

J is TRBJ1-1 and V is TRBV5-1, with D possibly matching TRBD1 (6 bases). Looked up from germline, CDR1 is SGHRS and CDR2 is YFSETQ. V lost 0 bases, J lost 6 bases, and 12 bases lay in between. The CDR3 is 14 residues long. In nucleotides, the CDR3 is TGCGCCAGCAGCTTGGATGGGGGCCTCGCTGAAGCTTTCTTT. Translating it yields CASSLDGGLAEAFF.

V and J are TRBV6-5 and TRBJ2-7; D is possibly TRBD2 (5 bases). Germline V gives CDR1 MNHEY, CDR2 SVGAGI. This CDR3 has 13 amino acids. V lost 7 bases and J lost 3, with 13 bases in between. The CDR3 protein is CASTGGGRYEQYF. CDR3 nucleotides: TGTGCCAGCACTGGCGGAGGCCGCTACGAGCAGTACTTC.

The chain has TRBV19 and TRBJ1-5; 8 bases line up with TRBD1. Germline V gene data show CDR1 as LNHDA and CDR2 as SQIVND (reference sequence). The length of the CDR3 is 14 residues. V trimming: 6 bases; J trimming: 3 bases; junction bases outside the gene matches: 4. The CDR3 coding sequence is TGTGCCAGTAGCTCGACAGGGGCCAATCAGCCCCAGCATTTT. Amino acid sequence: CASSSTGANQPQHF.

The V gene is TRBV24-1, the J gene TRBJ2-7, with 8 bases lining up with TRBD2. Germline V gene lookup returns CDR1 KGHDR and CDR2 SFDVKD. With 4 bases clipped from V and 4 bases from J, the junction kept 5 bases outside the gene matches. The CDR3 is 14 amino acids. The DNA of the CDR3 is TGTGCCACCAGTGACAAGCGGGAGTCGTACGAGCAGTACTTC. Its translation: CATSDKRESYEQYF.

This clone appeared a few times. The chain recombines TRBV4-2 with TRBJ2-6; no firm D call. The CDR3 runs 21 residues. V lost 2 bases and J lost 0, with 23 bases in between. CDR1 and CDR2 from the germline V gene are LGHNA and YNFKEQ. CDR3 residues: CASSQPGFEFGVLSGANVLTF. Here the CDR3 DNA reads TGTGCCAGCAGCCAACCCGGGTTCGAGTTTGGCGTTCTCTCTGGGGCCAACGTCCTGACTTTC.

Only a few counts were recorded for this clone. This chain links TRBV7-2 with TRBJ2-5; TRBD2 aligns across 9 bases. The V gene end was trimmed by 5 bases and the J gene end by 2 bases; junction bases not matched to a gene: 12. The germline CDR1 and CDR2 sequences are SGHTA and FQGNSA. This CDR3 is built from 17 residues. DNA of the CDR3: TGTGCCAGCAGCGTAGTCGGCGGCGGGGGGGCACAAGAGACCCAGTACTTC. It is translated as CASSVVGGGGAQETQYF.

This clone was found once. The V and J genes are TRBV7-6 and TRBJ2-7; D is possibly TRBD2 (7 bases). Germline V gives CDR1 SGHVS, CDR2 FNYEAQ. The CDR3 contains 16 residues. Trimming stripped 1 base from V and 5 bases from J, with 18 bases between. CDR3: CASSLGGIGGRDEQYF. CDR3 DNA sequence: TGTGCCAGCAGCTTAGGTGGAATCGGGGGGCGCGACGAGCAGTACTTC.

The rearrangement joins TRBV29-1 to TRBJ2-7; D remains ambiguous. Germline V lookup: CDR1 SQVTM, CDR2 ANQGSEA. V lost 5 bases and J lost 4, with 12 bases in between. This CDR3 has 12 residues. In DNA, the CDR3 is TGCAGCGTTTTGGCGGAGACGTACGAGCAGTACTTC. Protein: CSVLAETYEQYF.

In this sample, this clone turned up a few times. The J gene is TRBJ2-1, the V gene TRBV6-6; 12 bases fit TRBD2. Germline V gene lookup returns CDR1 MNHNY and CDR2 SVGAGI (reference sequence). The J segment lost 4 bases and the V segment lost 5 bases, leaving 12 bases of the junction unmatched. This CDR3 comprises 18 residues. CDR3 in amino acids: CASSHITFGLAGYNEQFF. DNA of the CDR3: TGTGCCAGCAGTCACATAACCTTTGGACTAGCGGGGTACAATGAGCAGTTCTTC.

The DNA for the CDR3 is TGCGCCAGCAGCTCTCCGGCGGGGTTTGGGGTGGGCGAAAAACTGTTTTTT. Translating gives CASSSPAGFGVGEKLFF. The V gene is TRBV4-1, the J gene TRBJ1-4; no reliable D call. The V and J ends lost 5 bases and 8 bases respectively, with 24 bases between them. CDR1 and CDR2 (germline): MGHRA, YSYEKL. This CDR3 has 17 amino acids.

As concerns this clone: This sample also contains other DNA sequences that code for the same CDR3. The V call is TRBV7-9, the J call TRBJ2-3; D may be TRBD1 (5 bases). Germline CDR1 SEHNR, CDR2 FQNEAQ (reference sequence). The CDR3 is 15 residues long. Trimming cost V 1 base and J 1 base, with 9 bases left between them. CDR3 nucleotide sequence: TGTGCCAGCAGCTTAGGGGGCTCGCGCACAGATACGCAGTATTTT. Protein product: CASSLGGSRTDTQYF.

The chain recombines TRBV5-5 with TRBJ2-5; 12 nucleotides align to TRBD1. This CDR3 has 16 amino acids. The V gene end was trimmed by 0 bases and the J gene end by 5 bases; junction bases not matched to a gene: 5. The germline CDR1 and CDR2 sequences are SGHKS and YYEKEE (reference sequence). CDR3 bases: TGTGCCAGCAGCTTGGGGGGACAGGGGGCCGGTGAGACCCAGTACTTC. Protein sequence: CASSLGGQGAGETQYF.

The J gene is TRBJ2-6, the V gene TRBV27; D is unclear. Germline V gene lookup returns CDR1 MNHEY and CDR2 SMNVEV (reference sequence). V dropped 6 bases and J dropped 0 bases, with 6 bases sitting between them. This CDR3 region has 14 residues. CDR3 nucleotides: TGTGCCAGCAGGCTCGGCTCTGGGGCCAACGTCCTGACTTTC. This sequence encodes CASRLGSGANVLTF.

The gene calls are TRBV6-2 or TRBV6-3 and TRBJ2-1, with D maybe TRBD1 (6 bases). Germline V CDR1 and CDR2: MNHEY, SVGEGT. V lost 0 bases to trimming and J lost 6 bases, with 18 bases between them. CDR3 length: 17 amino acids. For the CDR3, the DNA is TGTGCCAGCAGTTACTCAGGGGACAACAGACGCGGCAATGAGCAGTTCTTC. Its translation: CASSYSGDNRRGNEQFF.

V is TRBV7-9 and J is TRBJ2-2, with D tentatively TRBD1 (6 bases). Looked up from germline, CDR1 is SEHNR and CDR2 is FQNEAQ (reference sequence). V shed 4 bases and J shed 4 bases, with 10 bases lying between them. This CDR3 is built from 14 residues. CDR3 sequence reads: CASSSQGGTGELFF. DNA for the CDR3: TGTGCCAGCAGCTCACAGGGTGGCACCGGGGAGCTGTTTTTT.

V gene TRBV2 combines with J gene TRBJ1-4; 7 positions match TRBD1. Germline V lookup: CDR1 SNHLY, CDR2 FYNNEI. After removal of 6 bases from V and 3 bases from J, the junction contained 10 bases not matched to a gene. The CDR3 is 16 amino acids. CDR3 in amino acids: CASRGDRDRANEKLFF. The CDR3 DNA reads TGTGCCAGCAGAGGCGACAGGGATAGGGCTAATGAAAAACTGTTTTTT.

This clone was counted once. The V gene is TRBV27, the J gene TRBJ2-1; D is unclear. V gave up 3 bases and J gave up 9 bases, with 6 bases separating them. CDR3 length: 11 residues. CDR1 and CDR2 from the germline V gene are MNHEY and SMNVEV (reference sequence). The CDR3 DNA is TGTGCCAGCAGTTTCGGTCCTGAGCAGTTCTTC. Translated: CASSFGPEQFF.